Each of the 3 T cell receptor beta chains below was sequenced from the same sample in a study of identical twins. TCRdb independently ran MiXCR on the 5' RACE reads; one entry per CDR3 protein. The repertoire holds 450,000 or so distinct CDR3 sequences, with 12% to 15% as singletons. The sample also formed part of further work on yellow fever vaccine responses in identical twins.

The material sequenced was CD4+ T cells sorted from blood. The receptors come from a woman under 30 in good health.

This clonotype was counted once. The rearrangement joins TRBV11-2 to TRBJ2-5, with 8 bases fitting TRBD2. In germline, CDR1 is SGHAT, CDR2 FQNNGV. The CDR3 runs to 14 residues. V lost 2 bases to trimming and J lost 5 bases; unmatched junction nucleotides: 4. CDR3 amino acids: CASSLSSGSETQYF. The CDR3, as DNA: TGTGCCAGCAGCTTATCAAGCGGGAGTGAGACCCAGTACTTC.

V and J are TRBV27 and TRBJ2-1; 7 bases are shared with TRBD2. Germline V gene data show CDR1 as MNHEY and CDR2 as SMNVEV (reference sequence). This CDR3 spans 13 amino acids. V dropped 10 bases and J dropped 4; count of bases not matched to a gene: 7. CDR3 sequence: CATEGRGYNEQFF. CDR3 bases: TGTGCCACCGAAGGGAGGGGTTACAATGAGCAGTTCTTC.

This clonotype occurred many times. V is TRBV5-1 and J is TRBJ2-3; 7 nucleotides align to TRBD2. This CDR3 is built from 15 residues. Per germline, CDR1 SGHRS and CDR2 YFSETQ. Trimming took 0 bases from V and 2 from J; bases not matched to a gene: 3. CDR3 loop: CASSLDGTTTDTQYF. The CDR3 DNA is TGCGCCAGCAGCTTGGACGGGACTACCACAGATACGCAGTATTTT.